This record covers a single T cell receptor (beta chain). Its antigen remains unknown. One end of the junction does not line up with germline, which may come from a read error. The source of the sample is a study of T cells in Graves' hyperthyroidism and ophthalmopathy. The CDR3 is 13 residues long. CDR1 and CDR2 (germline): DFQATT, SNEGSKA (reference sequence). Amplified TCR beta CDR3 regions derived from RNA transcripts. The HTBI primer set served for first-round RT-PCR of the TCR CDR3. MiXCR, applied by TCRdb to the multiplex PCR reads, yields one record per CDR3 protein. The table lists 250,000 to 300,000 distinct CDR3 sequences, around 15% of them singletons, with over 50% in the top ten. General study findings and limits: A model using 13 V-J features told ophthalmopathy apart from stable hyperthyroidism.

The sequence was obtained from a woman in her fifties or sixties with Graves' ophthalmopathy. Sequencing was done on a sample of blood. The chain carries TRBV20-1 and TRBJ2-7; 9 bases fit TRBD2. The CDR3 bases are TGCAGTACTAGTGGCGGGGGGGTATACGAGCAGTACTTC. Its protein product is CSTSGGGVYEQYF.